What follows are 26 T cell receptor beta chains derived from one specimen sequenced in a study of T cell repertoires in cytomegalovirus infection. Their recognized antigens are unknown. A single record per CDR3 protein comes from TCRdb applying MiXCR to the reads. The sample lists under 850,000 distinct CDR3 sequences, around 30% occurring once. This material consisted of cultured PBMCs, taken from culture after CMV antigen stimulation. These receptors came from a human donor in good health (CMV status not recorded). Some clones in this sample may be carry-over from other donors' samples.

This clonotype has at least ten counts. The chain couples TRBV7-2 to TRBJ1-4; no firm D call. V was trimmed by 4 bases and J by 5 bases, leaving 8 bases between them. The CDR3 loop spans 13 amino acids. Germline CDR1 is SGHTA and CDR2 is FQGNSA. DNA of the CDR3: TGTGCCAGCAGCTCTGGGCCCAATGAAAAACTGTTTTTT. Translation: CASSSGPNEKLFF.

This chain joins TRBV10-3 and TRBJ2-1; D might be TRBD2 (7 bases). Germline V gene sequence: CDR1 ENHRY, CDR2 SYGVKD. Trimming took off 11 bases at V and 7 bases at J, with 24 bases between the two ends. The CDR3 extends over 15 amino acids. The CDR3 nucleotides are TGTGCCGCGTCTCGACAGGCGGGGGCGGGGAATGAGCAGTTCTTC. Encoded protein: CAASRQAGAGNEQFF.

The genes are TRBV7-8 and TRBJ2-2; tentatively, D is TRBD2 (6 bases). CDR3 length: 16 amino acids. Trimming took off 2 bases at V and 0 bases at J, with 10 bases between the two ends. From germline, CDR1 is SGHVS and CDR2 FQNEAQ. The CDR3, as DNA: TGTGCCAGCAGCTTATCGCCGGGAGCGAACACCGGGGAGCTGTTTTTT. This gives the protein CASSLSPGANTGELFF.

CDR3 nucleotides: TGCAGTGCTAGCCCGTCGGGCAGGGTCGGACAGCCCCAGCATTTT. Its translation is CSASPSGRVGQPQHF. The chain joins TRBV20-1 to TRBJ1-5; D possibly corresponds to TRBD1 (5 bases). Between the trimmed V and J ends, which lost 3 bases and 7 bases, there was a span of 19 bases. Germline lookup yields CDR1 DFQATT and CDR2 SNEGSKA (reference sequence). The CDR3 is 15 residues long.

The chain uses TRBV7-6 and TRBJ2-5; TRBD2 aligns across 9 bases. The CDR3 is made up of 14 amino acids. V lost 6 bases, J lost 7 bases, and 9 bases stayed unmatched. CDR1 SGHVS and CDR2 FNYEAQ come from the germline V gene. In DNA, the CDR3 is TGTGCCAGCAGAGGGGCGGGAGGGCGGGGGACCCAGTACTTC. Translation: CASRGAGGRGTQYF.

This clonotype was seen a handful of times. The CDR3 coding sequence is TGTGCCAGCAGAGGGGGGTTAGGAAAACTGTTTTTT. It translates to CASRGGLGKLFF. The chain joins TRBV12-3 or TRBV12-4 to TRBJ1-4, with D possibly being TRBD1 (6 bases). CDR3 size: 12 residues. Trimming removed 6 bases at V and 10 bases at J, with 12 bases between.

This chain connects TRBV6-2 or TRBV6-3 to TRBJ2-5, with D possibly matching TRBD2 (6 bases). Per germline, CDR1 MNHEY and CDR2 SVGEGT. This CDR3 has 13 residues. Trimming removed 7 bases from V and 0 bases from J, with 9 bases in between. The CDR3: CASTGRYQETQYF. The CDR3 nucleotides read TGTGCCAGCACGGGGAGGTACCAAGAGACCCAGTACTTC.

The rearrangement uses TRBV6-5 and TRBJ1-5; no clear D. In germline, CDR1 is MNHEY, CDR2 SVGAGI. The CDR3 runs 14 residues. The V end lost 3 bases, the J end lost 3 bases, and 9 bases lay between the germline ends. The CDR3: CASSYDRPNQPQHF. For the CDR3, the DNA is TGTGCCAGCAGTTATGACCGGCCCAATCAGCCCCAGCATTTT.

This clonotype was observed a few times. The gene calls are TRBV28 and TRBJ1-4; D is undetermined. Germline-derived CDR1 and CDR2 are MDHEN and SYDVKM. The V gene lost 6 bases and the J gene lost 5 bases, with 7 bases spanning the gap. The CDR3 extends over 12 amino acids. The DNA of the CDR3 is TGTGCCAGCAGCAGCGGGAATGAAAAACTGTTTTTT. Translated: CASSSGNEKLFF.

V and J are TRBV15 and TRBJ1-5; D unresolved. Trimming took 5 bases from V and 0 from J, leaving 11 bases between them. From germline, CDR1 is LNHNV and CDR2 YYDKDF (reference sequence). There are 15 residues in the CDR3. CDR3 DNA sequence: TGTGCCACCAGCTTGAACAGAGATAGCAATCAGCCCCAGCATTTT. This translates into CATSLNRDSNQPQHF.

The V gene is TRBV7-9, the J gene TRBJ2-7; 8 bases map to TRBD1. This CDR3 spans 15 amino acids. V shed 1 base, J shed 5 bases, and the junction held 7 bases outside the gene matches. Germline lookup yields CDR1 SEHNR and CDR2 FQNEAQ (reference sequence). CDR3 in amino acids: CASSLVAAGGNEQYF. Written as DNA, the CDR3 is TGTGCCAGCAGCTTAGTTGCAGCAGGGGGCAACGAGCAGTACTTC.

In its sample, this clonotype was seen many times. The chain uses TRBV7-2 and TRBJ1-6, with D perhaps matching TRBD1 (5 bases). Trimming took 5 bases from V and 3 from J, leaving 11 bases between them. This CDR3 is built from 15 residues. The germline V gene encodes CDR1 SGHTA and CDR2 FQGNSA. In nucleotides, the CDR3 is TGTGCCAGCAGCCGTGGACACCACTATAATTCACCCCTCCACTTT. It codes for CASSRGHHYNSPLHF. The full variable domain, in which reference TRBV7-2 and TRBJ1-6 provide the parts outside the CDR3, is GAGVSQSPSNKVTEKGKDVELRCDPISGHTALYWYRQSLGQGLEFLIYFQGNSAPDKSGLPSDRFSAERTGGSVSTLTIQRTQQEDSAVYLCASSRGHHYNSPLHFGNGTRLTVT.

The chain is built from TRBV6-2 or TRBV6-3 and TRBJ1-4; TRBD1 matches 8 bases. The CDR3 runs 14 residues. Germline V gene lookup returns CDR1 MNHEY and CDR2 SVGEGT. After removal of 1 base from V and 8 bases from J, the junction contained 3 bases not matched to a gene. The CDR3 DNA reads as TGTGCCAGCAGTTACTTCGGACAGGGAGAAAAACTGTTTTTT. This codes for CASSYFGQGEKLFF.

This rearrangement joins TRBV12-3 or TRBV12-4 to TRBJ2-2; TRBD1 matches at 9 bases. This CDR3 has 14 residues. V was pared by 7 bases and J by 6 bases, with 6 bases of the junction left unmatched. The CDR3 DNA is TGTGCCAGCACCGGGACAGGGCTACCCGGGGAGCTGTTTTTT. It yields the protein CASTGTGLPGELFF.

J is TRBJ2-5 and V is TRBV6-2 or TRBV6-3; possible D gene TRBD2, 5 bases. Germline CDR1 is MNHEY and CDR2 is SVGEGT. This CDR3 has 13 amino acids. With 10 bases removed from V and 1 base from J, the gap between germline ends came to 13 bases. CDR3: CAISGLTQETQYF. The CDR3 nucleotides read TGTGCCATCTCTGGACTGACCCAAGAGACCCAGTACTTC.

CDR3 amino acids: CASSLVVDQGAFF. CDR3 sequence (DNA): TGTGCCAGCAGTTTGGTGGTAGACCAAGGGGCTTTCTTT. This rearrangement joins TRBV28 to TRBJ1-1; no reliable D call. CDR3 length: 13 residues. Germline V gives CDR1 MDHEN, CDR2 SYDVKM. Trimming took off 3 bases at V and 11 bases at J, with 16 bases between the two ends.

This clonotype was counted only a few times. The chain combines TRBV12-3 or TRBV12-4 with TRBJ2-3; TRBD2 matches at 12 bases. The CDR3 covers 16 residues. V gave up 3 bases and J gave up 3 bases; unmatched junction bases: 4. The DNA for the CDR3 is TGTGCCAGCAGTTTTTCTAGCGGGAGGGTAACAGATACGCAGTATTTT. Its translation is CASSFSSGRVTDTQYF.

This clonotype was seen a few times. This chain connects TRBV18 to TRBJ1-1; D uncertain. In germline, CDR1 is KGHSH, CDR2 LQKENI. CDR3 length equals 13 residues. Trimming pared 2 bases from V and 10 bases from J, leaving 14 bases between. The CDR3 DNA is TGTGCCAGCTCACCATCGGACGTGCTTGTAGCTTTCTTT. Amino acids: CASSPSDVLVAFF.

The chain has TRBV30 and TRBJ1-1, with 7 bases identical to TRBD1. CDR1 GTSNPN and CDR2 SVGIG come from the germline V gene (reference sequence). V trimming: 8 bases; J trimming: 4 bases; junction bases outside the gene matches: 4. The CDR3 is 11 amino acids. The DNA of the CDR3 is TGTGCCCGACAGGGCACCACTGAAGCTTTCTTT. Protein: CARQGTTEAFF.

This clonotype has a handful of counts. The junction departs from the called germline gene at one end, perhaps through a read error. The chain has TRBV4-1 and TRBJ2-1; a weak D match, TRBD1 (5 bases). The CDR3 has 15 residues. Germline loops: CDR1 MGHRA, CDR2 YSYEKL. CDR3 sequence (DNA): TGCGCCAGCCGCCAGCAGGGAAACTCCTACAATGAGCAGTTCTTC. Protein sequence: CASRQQGNSYNEQFF.

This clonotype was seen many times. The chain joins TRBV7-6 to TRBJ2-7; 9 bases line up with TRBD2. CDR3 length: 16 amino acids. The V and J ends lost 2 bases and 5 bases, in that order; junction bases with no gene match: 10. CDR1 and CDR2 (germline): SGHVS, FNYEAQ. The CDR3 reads CASSLRREGLGDEQYF. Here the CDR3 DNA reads TGTGCCAGCAGCTTACGGCGGGAGGGCCTCGGGGACGAGCAGTACTTC.

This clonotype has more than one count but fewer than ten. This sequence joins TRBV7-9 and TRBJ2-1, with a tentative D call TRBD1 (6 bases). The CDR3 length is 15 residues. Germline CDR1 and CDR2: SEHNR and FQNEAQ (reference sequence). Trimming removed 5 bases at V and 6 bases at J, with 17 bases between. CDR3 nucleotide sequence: TGTGCCAGCAGCCCAGCAGGGGTTCCAAGCAATGAGCAGTTCTTC. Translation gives CASSPAGVPSNEQFF.

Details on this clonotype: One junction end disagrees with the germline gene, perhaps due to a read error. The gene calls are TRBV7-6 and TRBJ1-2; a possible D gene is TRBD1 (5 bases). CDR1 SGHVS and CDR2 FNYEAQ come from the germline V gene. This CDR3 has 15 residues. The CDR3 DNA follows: TGTGCCAGCAGCTTAGGATCCAGGGCACTCGCAAAGTTGGGCTTC. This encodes CASSLGSRALAKLGF.

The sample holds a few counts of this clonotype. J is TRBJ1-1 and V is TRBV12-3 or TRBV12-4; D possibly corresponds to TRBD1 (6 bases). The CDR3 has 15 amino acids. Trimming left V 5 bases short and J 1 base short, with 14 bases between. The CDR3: CASSPRAGENTEAFF. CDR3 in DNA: TGTGCCAGCAGTCCCCGGGCAGGGGAGAACACTGAAGCTTTCTTT.

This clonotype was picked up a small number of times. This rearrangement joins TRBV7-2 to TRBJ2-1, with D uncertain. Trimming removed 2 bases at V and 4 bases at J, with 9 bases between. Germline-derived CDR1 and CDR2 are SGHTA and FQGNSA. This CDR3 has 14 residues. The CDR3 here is CASSLRLGYNEQFF. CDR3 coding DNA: TGTGCCAGCAGCTTACGACTCGGGTACAATGAGCAGTTCTTC.

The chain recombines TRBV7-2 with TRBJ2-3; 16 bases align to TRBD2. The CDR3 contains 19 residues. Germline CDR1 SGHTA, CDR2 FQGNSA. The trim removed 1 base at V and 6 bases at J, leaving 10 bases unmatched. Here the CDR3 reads CASSLGNFGTSGRGDTQYF. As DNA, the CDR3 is TGTGCCAGCAGCTTAGGGAATTTCGGGACTAGCGGGAGGGGGGATACGCAGTATTTT.